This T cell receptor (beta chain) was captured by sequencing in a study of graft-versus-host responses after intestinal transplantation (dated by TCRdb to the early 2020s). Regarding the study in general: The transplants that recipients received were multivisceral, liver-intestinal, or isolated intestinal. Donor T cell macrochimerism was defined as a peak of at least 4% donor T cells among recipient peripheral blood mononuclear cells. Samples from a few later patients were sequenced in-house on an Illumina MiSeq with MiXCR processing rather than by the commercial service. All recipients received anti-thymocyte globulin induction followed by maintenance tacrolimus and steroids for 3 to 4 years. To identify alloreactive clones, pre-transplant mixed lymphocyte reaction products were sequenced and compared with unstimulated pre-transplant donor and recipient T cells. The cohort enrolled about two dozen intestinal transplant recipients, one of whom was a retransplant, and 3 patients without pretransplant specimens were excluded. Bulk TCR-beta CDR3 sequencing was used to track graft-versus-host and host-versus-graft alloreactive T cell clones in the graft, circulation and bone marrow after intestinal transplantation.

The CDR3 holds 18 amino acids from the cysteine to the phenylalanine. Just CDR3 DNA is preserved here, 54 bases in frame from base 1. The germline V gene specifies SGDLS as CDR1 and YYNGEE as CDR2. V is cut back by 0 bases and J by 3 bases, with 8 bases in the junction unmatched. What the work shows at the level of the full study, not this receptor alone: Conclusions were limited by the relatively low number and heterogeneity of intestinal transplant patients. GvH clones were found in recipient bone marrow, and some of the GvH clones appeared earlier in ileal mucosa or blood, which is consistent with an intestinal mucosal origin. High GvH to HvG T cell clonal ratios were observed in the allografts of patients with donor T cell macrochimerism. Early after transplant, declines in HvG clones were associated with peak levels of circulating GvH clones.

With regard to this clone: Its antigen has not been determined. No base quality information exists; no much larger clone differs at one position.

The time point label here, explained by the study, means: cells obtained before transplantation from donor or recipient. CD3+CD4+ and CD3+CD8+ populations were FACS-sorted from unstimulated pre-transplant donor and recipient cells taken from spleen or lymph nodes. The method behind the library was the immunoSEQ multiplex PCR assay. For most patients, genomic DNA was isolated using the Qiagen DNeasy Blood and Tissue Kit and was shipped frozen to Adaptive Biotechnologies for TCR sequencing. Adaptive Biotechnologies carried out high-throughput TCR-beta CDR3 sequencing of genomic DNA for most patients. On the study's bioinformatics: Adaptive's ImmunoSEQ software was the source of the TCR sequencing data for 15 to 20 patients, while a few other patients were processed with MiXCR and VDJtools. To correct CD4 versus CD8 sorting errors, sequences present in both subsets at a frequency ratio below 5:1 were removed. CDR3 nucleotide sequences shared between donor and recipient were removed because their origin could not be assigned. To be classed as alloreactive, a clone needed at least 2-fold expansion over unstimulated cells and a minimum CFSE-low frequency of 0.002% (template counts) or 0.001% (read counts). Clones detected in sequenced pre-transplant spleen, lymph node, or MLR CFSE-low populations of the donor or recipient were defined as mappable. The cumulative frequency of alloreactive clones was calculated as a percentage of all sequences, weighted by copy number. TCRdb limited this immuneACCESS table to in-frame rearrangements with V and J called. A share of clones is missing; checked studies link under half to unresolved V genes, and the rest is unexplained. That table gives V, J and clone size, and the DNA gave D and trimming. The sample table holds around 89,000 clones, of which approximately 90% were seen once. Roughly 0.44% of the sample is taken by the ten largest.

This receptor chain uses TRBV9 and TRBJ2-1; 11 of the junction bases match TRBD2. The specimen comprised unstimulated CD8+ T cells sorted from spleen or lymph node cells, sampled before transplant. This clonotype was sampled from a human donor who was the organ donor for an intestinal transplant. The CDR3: CASSVALLAGGLYNEQFF. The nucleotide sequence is TGTGCCAGCAGCGTAGCCCTATTAGCGGGGGGGCTCTACAATGAGCAGTTCTTC.